This is a list of T cell receptor beta chains from one sample in a study of blood T cells in healthy people across ages. In TCRdb, the 5' RACE reads were re-called with MiXCR into one record per CDR3 protein. The data show 650,000 to 1,000,000 distinct CDR3 sequences, approximately 35% seen once. Sequencing was carried out using blood. All receptors come from a young man in good health. CDR3s include the opening cysteine and the closing phenylalanine or tryptophan. A D gene is named only where the DNA matches it firmly. Size is omitted from some rows. Given values are once, few, many or a class for expanded clones.

.	TRBV28	TRBJ1-2	TRBD1	CATLGQLHGYTF	TGTGCCACCCTGGGACAGTTGCATGGCTACACCTTC
.	TRBV7-6	TRBJ2-5	.	CASSLDWADQETQYF	TGTGCCAGCAGCTTAGATTGGGCGGACCAAGAGACCCAGTACTTC
.	TRBV9	TRBJ1-2	.	CASSVEARGNYGYTF	TGTGCCAGCAGCGTAGAAGCCAGGGGAAACTATGGCTACACCTTC
.	TRBV29-1	TRBJ1-1	.	CSVGPGLSTEAFF	TGCAGCGTTGGTCCCGGCTTGAGCACTGAAGCTTTCTTT
many	TRBV5-4	TRBJ2-5	.	CASNSEQETQYF	TGTGCCAGCAACTCAGAACAAGAGACCCAGTACTTC
.	TRBV27	TRBJ2-4	.	CASSWQGGGNIQYF	TGTGCCAGCAGTTGGCAGGGAGGAGGAAACATTCAGTACTTC
.	TRBV4-3	TRBJ2-1	.	CASSHAGSYNEQFF	TGCGCCAGCAGCCACGCCGGGTCCTACAATGAGCAGTTCTTC
many	TRBV7-9	TRBJ1-1	.	CASSRQNTEAFF	TGTGCCAGCAGCAGGCAGAACACTGAAGCTTTCTTT
.	TRBV12-3/TRBV12-4	TRBJ1-1	.	CASSSGPTEAFF	TGTGCCAGCAGTTCAGGGCCGACTGAAGCTTTCTTT
few	TRBV12-3/TRBV12-4	TRBJ1-1	.	CASNAQAGREAFF	TGTGCCAGCAATGCACAGGCAGGACGTGAAGCTTTCTTT
many	TRBV6-4	TRBJ2-2	.	CASSGKGTGELFF	TGTGCCAGCAGTGGGAAGGGCACCGGGGAGCTGTTTTTT
.	TRBV5-6	TRBJ2-5	.	CASSLRNGFDEQYF	TGTGCCAGCAGCTTACGAAACGGGTTTGATGAGCAGTACTTC
.	TRBV4-3	TRBJ1-1	TRBD1	CASSQMGQGETEAFF	TGCGCCAGCAGCCAAATGGGACAGGGGGAAACTGAAGCTTTCTTT
.	TRBV4-1	TRBJ2-3	TRBD1	CASSQVSTGADTQYF	TGCGCCAGCAGCCAAGTGTCGACAGGGGCGGATACGCAGTATTTT
many	TRBV7-3	TRBJ2-3	.	CASSSSGTSTQYF	TGTGCCAGCAGTTCCTCCGGGACAAGTACGCAGTATTTT
.	TRBV6-2/TRBV6-3	TRBJ1-2	.	CASQVPGTRGYTF	TGTGCCAGCCAGGTTCCGGGGACGCGGGGCTACACCTTC
few	TRBV4-2	TRBJ2-1	TRBD1	CASSQETGGSYNEQFF	TGTGCCAGCAGCCAAGAGACAGGGGGCTCCTACAATGAGCAGTTCTTC
.	TRBV6-2/TRBV6-3	TRBJ2-7	.	CASSYSRPGTYEQYF	TGTGCCAGCAGTTACTCTCGGCCAGGGACCTACGAGCAGTACTTC
.	TRBV29-1	TRBJ1-1	.	CSVEVRQGFTEAFF	TGCAGCGTTGAAGTTAGGCAGGGGTTCACTGAAGCTTTCTTT
.	TRBV21-1	TRBJ1-1	.	CASSTGTGHTEAFF	TGTGCCAGCAGCACCGGGACAGGGCACACTGAAGCTTTCTTT
many	TRBV5-5	TRBJ2-3	TRBD1	CASSLIDRATDTQYF	TGTGCCAGCAGCCTCATCGACAGGGCCACAGATACGCAGTATTTT
.	TRBV12-3/TRBV12-4	TRBJ2-7	.	CASSWGRFNEQYF	TGTGCCAGCAGCTGGGGCAGGTTTAACGAGCAGTACTTC
few	TRBV5-1	TRBJ2-7	.	CASSPTPGVEDEQYF	TGCGCCAGCAGCCCCACACCGGGAGTCGAGGACGAGCAGTACTTC
.	TRBV5-1	TRBJ2-5	.	CASSFRSTGDQETQYF	TGCGCCAGCAGCTTCCGAAGCACGGGGGACCAAGAGACCCAGTACTTC
many	TRBV29-1	TRBJ2-7	.	CSVEISAYEQYF	TGCAGCGTTGAAATCTCAGCCTACGAGCAGTACTTC
few	TRBV6-2/TRBV6-3	TRBJ2-1	.	CASSYQGPSSYNEQFF	TGTGCCAGCAGTTACCAGGGTCCCAGCTCCTACAATGAGCAGTTCTTC
.	TRBV15	TRBJ2-1	.	CATSLPEQGGGEERYNEQFF	TGTGCCACCAGTCTGCCAGAACAGGGAGGAGGGGAGGAGCGGTACAATGAGCAGTTCTTC
.	TRBV7-8	TRBJ1-1	.	CASSSSRRDEAFF	TGTGCCAGCAGCTCCTCGAGGAGGGATGAAGCTTTCTTT
many	TRBV20-1	TRBJ2-3	.	CSARSTGSEGVDTQYF	TGCAGTGCTAGGTCCACAGGGTCCGAGGGTGTGGATACGCAGTATTTT
.	TRBV4-2	TRBJ2-7	TRBD2	CASSQDRAGGPDEQYF	TGTGCCAGCAGCCAAGATCGGGCGGGGGGTCCCGACGAGCAGTACTTC
.	TRBV20-1	TRBJ2-4	.	CSVVGVENIQYF	TGCAGTGTGGTGGGGGTCGAAAACATTCAGTACTTC
many	TRBV2	TRBJ2-3	.	CASRRFFTDTQYF	TGTGCCAGCAGAAGGTTTTTCACAGATACGCAGTATTTT
.	TRBV7-6	TRBJ1-5	TRBD1	CASSLATGTGGSQPQHF	TGTGCCAGCAGCTTAGCGACGGGGACAGGAGGTAGTCAGCCCCAGCATTTT
.	TRBV12-3/TRBV12-4	TRBJ2-5	.	CASSLSPQLNNEQYF	TGTGCCAGCAGTTTAAGTCCACAGCTAAACAATGAGCAGTACTTC
many	TRBV4-3	TRBJ2-7	.	CASSQEPGQGTEQYF	TGCGCCAGCAGCCAAGAACCGGGGCAGGGTACCGAGCAGTACTTC
.	TRBV20-1	TRBJ2-3	.	CSAPPRTDTQYF	TGCAGTGCGCCCCCTCGCACAGATACGCAGTATTTT
.	TRBV7-2	TRBJ2-1	TRBD2	CASSTKRGGTYNEQFF	TGTGCCAGCAGCACGAAGCGGGGGGGGACCTACAATGAGCAGTTCTTC
few	TRBV12-3/TRBV12-4	TRBJ1-3	.	CASSVGAGNTIYF	TGTGCCAGCAGTGTTGGGGCTGGAAACACCATATATTTT
.	TRBV19	TRBJ2-7	TRBD1	CASSIQGPGTDDYEQYF	TGTGCCAGTAGTATCCAGGGGCCCGGGACAGACGATTACGAGCAGTACTTC
.	TRBV12-3/TRBV12-4	TRBJ1-2	.	CASSLVQVDVYGYTF	TGTGCCAGCAGTTTAGTCCAGGTTGACGTCTATGGCTACACCTTC
.	TRBV9	TRBJ2-7	.	CASTRDSGIYNEQYF	TGTGCCAGCACGCGGGATAGCGGAATTTACAATGAGCAGTACTTC
.	TRBV10-3	TRBJ1-2	TRBD1	CAISPTGGENGYTF	TGTGCCATCAGCCCTACAGGGGGCGAGAATGGCTACACCTTC
.	TRBV25-1	TRBJ2-3	.	CASSEGGGFTDTQYF	TGTGCCAGCAGTGAAGGCGGAGGTTTCACAGATACGCAGTATTTT
.	TRBV6-6	TRBJ1-5	.	CASSWGHLSNQPQHF	TGTGCCAGCAGTTGGGGACACCTTAGCAATCAGCCCCAGCATTTT
.	TRBV7-2	TRBJ2-2	.	CASSASQGSPGELFF	TGTGCCAGCAGCGCCTCACAGGGAAGCCCCGGGGAGCTGTTTTTT
few	TRBV20-1	TRBJ2-1	TRBD2	CSASRVVAGHNEQFF	TGCAGTGCTAGTAGGGTGGTAGCGGGGCACAATGAGCAGTTCTTC
.	TRBV28	TRBJ2-1	.	CASSSGSSSYNEQFF	TGTGCCAGCAGTTCTGGGTCCAGCTCCTACAATGAGCAGTTCTTC
many	TRBV12-3/TRBV12-4	TRBJ2-7	.	CASSDSTYEQYF	TGTGCCAGCAGTGACTCCACCTACGAGCAGTACTTC
few	TRBV3-1	TRBJ1-1	.	CASSEPLTSRGAFF	TGTGCCAGCAGCGAACCCCTAACTTCGCGAGGAGCTTTCTTT
few	TRBV6-1	TRBJ1-5	.	CASSWGGLKVLSNQPQHF	TGTGCCAGCAGCTGGGGGGGGCTCAAGGTCCTTAGCAATCAGCCCCAGCATTTT
few	TRBV3-1	TRBJ1-5	.	CASSQDAGTGPQHF	TGTGCCAGCAGCCAAGACGCAGGCACTGGGCCCCAGCATTTT
.	TRBV5-1	TRBJ2-1	.	CASSSVGDSMDEQFF	TGCGCCAGCAGCTCGGTTGGGGATTCGATGGATGAGCAGTTCTTC
few	TRBV7-9	TRBJ1-5	TRBD1	CASSLGQKNQPQHF	TGTGCCAGCAGCCTGGGACAGAAGAATCAGCCCCAGCATTTT
.	TRBV28	TRBJ2-1	.	CASSSRAERRNEQFF	TGTGCCAGCAGTTCCCGCGCGGAACGAAGGAATGAGCAGTTCTTC
.	TRBV7-2	TRBJ2-3	TRBD1	CASSLVRWTGTQYF	TGTGCCAGCAGCTTAGTTAGGTGGACAGGTACGCAGTATTTT